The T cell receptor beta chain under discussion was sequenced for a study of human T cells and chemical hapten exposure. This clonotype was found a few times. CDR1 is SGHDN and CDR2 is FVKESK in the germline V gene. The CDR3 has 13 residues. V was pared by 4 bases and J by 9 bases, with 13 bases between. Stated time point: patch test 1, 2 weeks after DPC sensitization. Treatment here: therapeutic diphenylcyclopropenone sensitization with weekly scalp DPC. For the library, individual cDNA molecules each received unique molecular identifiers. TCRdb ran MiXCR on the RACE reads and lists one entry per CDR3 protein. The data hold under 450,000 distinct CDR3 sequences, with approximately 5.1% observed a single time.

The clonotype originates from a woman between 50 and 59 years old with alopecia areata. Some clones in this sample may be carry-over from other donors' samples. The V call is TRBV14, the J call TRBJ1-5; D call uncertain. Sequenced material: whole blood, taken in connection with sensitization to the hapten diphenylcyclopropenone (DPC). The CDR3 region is CASSLKEGAPQHF. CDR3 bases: TGTGCCAGCAGCCTCAAGGAAGGTGCGCCCCAGCATTTT.